This entry lists 4 T cell receptor beta chains sequenced from one sample in a study of cytomegalovirus exposure and HLA in healthy donors (dated by TCRdb to 2015 to 2018). Receptor libraries were prepared by the immunoSEQ multiplex PCR assay. A mixture of 60 forward primers for TCR Vbeta segments and 13 reverse primers for TCR Jbeta segments was used in the multiplex PCR. Drawn from immuneACCESS, this table holds only the in-frame rearrangements with V and J called that TCRdb kept. Clones are partly lost; checked studies trace under half to an unresolved V gene and leave the rest unexplained. This sample is represented by 55,000 to 85,000 clones; 80% to 90% of them were singletons. Clones ranked in the top ten supply 1.5% to 2% of the sample. The sample consisted of PBMCs. Source of these receptors: a woman between 25 and 40 years old in good health and CMV-seronegative.

As regards this clone: The junction and the germline gene differ at one end; a read error may be behind it. The V gene is TRBV7-9, the J gene TRBJ1-3; 9 nucleotides match TRBD1. Per the germline V gene, CDR1 is SEHNR and CDR2 is FQNEAQ (reference sequence). The CDR3 has 18 residues. CDR3 DNA: TGTTCCAGCAGCTTTAAGGGACAGGGTGTTTACTCTGGAAACACCATATATTTT. It yields the protein CSSSFKGQGVYSGNTIYF.

A note on this clone: At one of its ends the junction is not consistent with the germline gene, which may arise from a read error. J is TRBJ2-5 and V is TRBV7-9, with 11 bases fitting TRBD2. This CDR3 has 15 amino acids. Germline CDR1 reads SEHNR; CDR2 reads FQNEAQ (reference sequence). The CDR3 nucleotides read TGTGCCAGCAGCCTAGCGGGAGGCAACCGGGAGACCCAGTACTTC. This translates into CASSLAGGNRETQYF.

This clone appeared a few times. The chain employs TRBV4-3 and TRBJ2-2; TRBD2 agrees at 7 bases. The length of the CDR3 is 16 residues. The germline CDR1 and CDR2 sequences are LGHNA and YSLEER. The junction had 9 bases not matched to a gene; V was cut back by 2 bases and J by 6 bases. The CDR3 DNA reads as TGCGCCAGCAGCCAATCCCGGTGGGAGGGCCCCGGGGAGCTGTTTTTT. It translates to CASSQSRWEGPGELFF.

This rearrangement joins TRBV6-5 to TRBJ1-1; maybe TRBD1 (6 bases). The germline V gene has CDR1 MNHEY and CDR2 SVGAGI. V lost 2 bases and J lost 1, with 11 bases in between. CDR3 length: 15 amino acids. The CDR3 is CASSYGQPGNTEAFF. As DNA, the CDR3 is TGTGCCAGCAGTTACGGACAGCCGGGGAACACTGAAGCTTTCTTT.